One sample yielded the 8 T cell receptor beta chains listed below, sequenced in a study of post-analysis software for immune sequencing data. No cognate antigen is known for these TCRs. Broader study findings: There were a handful of TRBV segments more frequent in patients than controls, and TRBV5-6, TRBV5-1 and TRBV20-1 were among them.

Researchers reported that TCR beta cDNA libraries carried unique molecular identifiers. MiXCR was run by TCRdb on the PCR reads, yielding one entry per CDR3 protein. Of around 260,000 distinct CDR3 sequences in the sample, 35% to 40% were seen once. Source material: blood. Receptors originate from a girl aged 10 to 17 with multiple sclerosis.

At least ten counts were recorded for this clonotype. The chain carries TRBV5-1 and TRBJ1-2; possibly TRBD1 for D (5 bases). Looked up from germline, CDR1 is SGHRS and CDR2 is YFSETQ. Trimming removed 1 base at V and 5 bases at J, with 12 bases between. The CDR3 length is 14 residues. The CDR3: CASSLQLRDYGYTF. The CDR3 nucleotides read TGCGCCAGCAGCTTGCAACTCAGGGATTATGGCTACACCTTC.

This clonotype was counted a few times. The CDR3 loop reads CSVQGKWTGELFF. Here the CDR3 DNA reads TGCAGCGTGCAGGGGAAGTGGACCGGGGAGCTGTTTTTT. This chain links TRBV29-1 with TRBJ2-2; tentatively, D is TRBD1 (6 bases). The V and J ends lost 6 bases and 5 bases respectively, with 13 bases between them. Germline V gene sequence: CDR1 SQVTM, CDR2 ANQGSEA. The CDR3 consists of 13 residues.

At least ten counts were recorded for this clonotype. The genes are TRBV20-1 and TRBJ2-7, with TRBD2 matching 10 bases. V lost 6 bases, J lost 4 bases, and 6 bases stayed unmatched. In germline, CDR1 is DFQATT, CDR2 SNEGSKA (reference sequence). The CDR3 runs to 13 residues. The CDR3 DNA reads TGCAGTGCATCTAGCGGGGGAAGTTACGAGCAGTACTTC. This codes for CSASSGGSYEQYF.

This chain uses TRBV14 with TRBJ2-1, with D perhaps TRBD1 (5 bases). The CDR3 extends over 13 amino acids. The germline V gene encodes CDR1 SGHDN and CDR2 FVKESK. V was shortened by 4 bases and J by 9 bases, with 13 bases between the two germline ends. The CDR3 DNA reads TGTGCCAGCAGCCTAGGTAGGGGCAGTGAGCAGTTCTTC. Encoded protein: CASSLGRGSEQFF.

The chain is built from TRBV7-9 and TRBJ1-1, with TRBD1 matching 12 bases. Unmatched junction bases numbered 4, after V lost 6 bases and J lost 8 bases. This CDR3 has 13 residues. The germline gives CDR1 SEHNR, CDR2 FQNEAQ (reference sequence). CDR3 residues: CASSGTGGREAFF. The CDR3 coding sequence is TGTGCCAGCAGTGGGACAGGGGGCAGAGAAGCTTTCTTT. Filled out from reference TRBV7-9 and TRBJ1-1, the complete variable domain reads DTGVSQNPRHKITKRGQNVTFRCDPISEHNRLYWYRQTLGQGPEFLTYFQNEAQLEKSRLLSDRFSAERPKGSFSTLEIQRTEQGDSAMYLCASSGTGGREAFFGQGTRLTVV.

This clonotype was picked up many times. V and J are TRBV6-5 and TRBJ2-1, with 7 bases aligning to TRBD2. CDR1 is MNHEY, CDR2 SVGAGI, per germline. This CDR3 has 16 amino acids. V lost 0 bases and J lost 0; bases outside the gene matches: 2. As DNA, the CDR3 is TGTGCCAGCAGTTACTCCCTAGCGGCCTCCTACAATGAGCAGTTCTTC. Residues: CASSYSLAASYNEQFF.

This clonotype was observed many times. The CDR3 loop is CASSLGTGVNEQFF. CDR3 sequence (DNA): TGCGCCAGCAGCTTAGGGACAGGGGTCAATGAGCAGTTCTTC. The chain couples TRBV5-1 to TRBJ2-1; 10 bases map to TRBD1. CDR1 SGHRS and CDR2 YFSETQ come from the germline V gene. V was clipped by 2 bases and J by 6 bases; unmatched bases: 2. This CDR3 comprises 14 residues.

V gene TRBV5-1 combines with J gene TRBJ2-7; D is unresolved. The CDR3 runs to 13 residues. Germline CDR1 SGHRS, CDR2 YFSETQ. The V end lost 2 bases, the J end lost 7 bases, and 13 bases lay between the germline ends. The CDR3 bases are TGCGCCAGCAGCTTCACTGCCGTCGATGAGCAGTACTTC. Amino acids: CASSFTAVDEQYF.